This record looks at one T cell receptor (beta chain) sequence and its context. The antigen is unknown. The junction departs from the called germline gene at one end, perhaps through a read error. This sample is part of a study of tumor and adjacent non-tumor tissue in lung cancer. The wider study: There were 12 adenocarcinoma, a couple of squamous cell carcinoma and 1 small cell lung cancer cases. Each sample yielded 3.5 million to 5 million productive TCRbeta reads on average. Study outcomes and limitations: TCR diversity was significantly greater in tumor than normal lung tissue. Higher tumor TCR diversity was associated with shorter survival.

The CDR3 covers 15 residues. The germline V gene has CDR1 SGHNT and CDR2 YENEEA. This sample's RNA came from whole unsorted tissue. A modified ARM-PCR protocol with three rounds of nested PCR amplified TCRbeta. MiXCR, applied by TCRdb to the multiplex PCR reads, yields one record per CDR3 protein. The sample has around 99,000 distinct CDR3 sequences; approximately 82% are singletons. Material for sequencing was lung tumor tissue. The rearrangement links TRBV11-3 to TRBJ1-1; D ambiguous. The sequence came from a woman between 55 and 75 years old with non-small cell lung cancer. CDR3 nucleotide sequence: TGTGCCAACAGCCCAGATTCGGGGAGAGGCACTGAAGCTTTCTTT. This translates into CANSPDSGRGTEAFF.